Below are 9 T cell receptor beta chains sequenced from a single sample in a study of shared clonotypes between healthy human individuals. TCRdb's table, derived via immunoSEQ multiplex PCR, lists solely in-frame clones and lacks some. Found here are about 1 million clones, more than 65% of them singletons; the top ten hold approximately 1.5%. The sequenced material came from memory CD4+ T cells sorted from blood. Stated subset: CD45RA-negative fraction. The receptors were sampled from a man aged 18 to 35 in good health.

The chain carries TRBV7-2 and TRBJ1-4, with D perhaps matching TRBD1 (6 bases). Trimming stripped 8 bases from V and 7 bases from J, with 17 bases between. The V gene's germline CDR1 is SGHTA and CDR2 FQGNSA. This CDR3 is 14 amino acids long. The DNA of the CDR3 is TGTGCCAGCCGCGGGGGGGCGACGCGTGAAAAACTGTTTTTT. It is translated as CASRGGATREKLFF.

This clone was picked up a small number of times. The CDR3 nucleotides are TGTGCCTCAATAAGGTCCAGCCGTAATCAGCCCCAGCATTTT. The encoded protein is CASIRSSRNQPQHF. The chain joins TRBV28 to TRBJ1-5; D is undetermined. The CDR3 covers 14 residues. Germline V CDR1 and CDR2: MDHEN, SYDVKM. The V gene lost 11 bases and the J gene lost 4 bases, with 18 bases spanning the gap.

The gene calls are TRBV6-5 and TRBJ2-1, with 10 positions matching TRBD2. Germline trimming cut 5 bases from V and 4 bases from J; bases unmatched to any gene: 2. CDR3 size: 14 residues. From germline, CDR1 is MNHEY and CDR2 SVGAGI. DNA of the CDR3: TGTGCCAGCAGTCCTAGCGGGGGTTACAATGAGCAGTTCTTC. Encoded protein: CASSPSGGYNEQFF.

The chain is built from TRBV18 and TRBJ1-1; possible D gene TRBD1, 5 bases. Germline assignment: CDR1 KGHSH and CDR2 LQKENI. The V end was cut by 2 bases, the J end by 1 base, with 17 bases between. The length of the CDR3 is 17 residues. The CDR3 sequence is CASSPNPNRQQNTEAFF. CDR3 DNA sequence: TGTGCCAGCTCACCAAACCCGAACAGACAGCAGAACACTGAAGCTTTCTTT.

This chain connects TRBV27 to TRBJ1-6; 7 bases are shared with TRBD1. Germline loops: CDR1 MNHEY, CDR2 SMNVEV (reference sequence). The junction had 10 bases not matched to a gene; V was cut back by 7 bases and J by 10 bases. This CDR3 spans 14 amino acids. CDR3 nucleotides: TGTGCCAGCATTAGACCGACAGGGTCCTCACCCCTCCACTTT. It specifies CASIRPTGSSPLHF.

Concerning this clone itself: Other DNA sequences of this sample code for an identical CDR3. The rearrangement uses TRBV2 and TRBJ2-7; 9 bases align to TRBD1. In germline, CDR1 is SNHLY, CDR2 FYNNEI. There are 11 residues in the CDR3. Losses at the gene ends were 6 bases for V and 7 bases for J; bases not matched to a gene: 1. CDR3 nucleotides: TGTGCCAGCAGGGACAGGGGTGAGCAGTACTTC. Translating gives CASRDRGEQYF.

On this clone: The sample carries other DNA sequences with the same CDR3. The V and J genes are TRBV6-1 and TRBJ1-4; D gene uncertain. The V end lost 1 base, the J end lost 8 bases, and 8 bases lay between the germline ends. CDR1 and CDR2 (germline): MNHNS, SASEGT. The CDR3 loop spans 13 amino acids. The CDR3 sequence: CASSEGVREKLFF. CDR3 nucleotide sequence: TGTGCCAGCAGTGAAGGGGTACGGGAAAAACTGTTTTTT.

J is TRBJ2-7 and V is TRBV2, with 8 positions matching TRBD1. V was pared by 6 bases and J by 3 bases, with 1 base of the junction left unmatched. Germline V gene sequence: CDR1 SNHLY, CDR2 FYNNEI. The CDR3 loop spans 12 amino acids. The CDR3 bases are TGTGCCAGCAGGGACAGGGTCTACGAGCAGTACTTC. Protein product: CASRDRVYEQYF.

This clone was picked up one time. The CDR3 coding sequence is TGTGCCAGCAGCTTGCGGCGGGAGAGGGGAGAGACCCAGTACTTC. This gives the protein CASSLRRERGETQYF. The chain has TRBV7-6 and TRBJ2-5; TRBD2 matches at 7 bases. CDR3 length: 15 residues. With 3 bases clipped from V and 4 bases from J, the junction kept 8 bases outside the gene matches. The germline V gene has CDR1 SGHVS and CDR2 FNYEAQ. The full variable domain, completed using reference TRBV7-6 and TRBJ2-5, is GAGVSQSPRYKVTKRGQDVALRCDPISGHVSLYWYRQALGQGPEFLTYFNYEAQQDKSGLPNDRFSAERPEGSISTLTIQRTEQRDSAMYRCASSLRRERGETQYFGPGTRLLVL.